What follows are 4 T cell receptor beta chains derived from one specimen sequenced in a study of cytomegalovirus exposure and HLA in healthy donors. 60 Vbeta and 13 Jbeta primers were used in PCR. TCRdb's copy holds only in-frame clones and misses some; the assay was immunoSEQ multiplex PCR. The sample has under 200,000 clones, roughly 13% seen once; the top ten hold 7.5% to 10%. Sample: PBMCs. These receptors came from a man between 45 and 60 years old in good health and CMV-seropositive.

J is TRBJ2-3 and V is TRBV11-2; TRBD2 matches 7 bases. With V trimmed by 7 bases and J by 1 base, 8 bases remained unmatched. CDR1 is SGHAT, CDR2 FQNNGV, per germline. The CDR3 totals 15 residues. The CDR3 coding sequence is TGTGCCAGCACCGGCGGGGGAGGAGGCACAGATACGCAGTATTTT. Its protein product is CASTGGGGGTDTQYF.

This clone was seen a few times. The V gene is TRBV2, the J gene TRBJ1-2; 8 bases match TRBD1. This CDR3 is built from 13 residues. The J segment lost 2 bases and the V segment lost 8 bases, leaving 4 bases of the junction unmatched. Per the germline V gene, CDR1 is SNHLY and CDR2 is FYNNEI. CDR3 coding DNA: TGTGCCAGCGAGACAGGGGTGAACTATGGCTACACCTTC. Its translation is CASETGVNYGYTF.

The V and J genes are TRBV9 and TRBJ1-2, with D uncertain. Germline V gene lookup returns CDR1 SGDLS and CDR2 YYNGEE. CDR3 length: 12 residues. Trimming pared 3 bases from V and 7 bases from J, leaving 10 bases between. In nucleotides, the CDR3 is TGTGCCAGCAGCGGCCAATACAGTGGCTACACCTTC. Translation gives CASSGQYSGYTF.

This sequence joins TRBV14 and TRBJ2-7; 8 bases match TRBD1. V lost 3 bases and J lost 6; bases outside the gene matches: 7. CDR1 and CDR2 from the germline V gene are SGHDN and FVKESK. The CDR3 is made up of 14 amino acids. CDR3 DNA: TGTGCCAGCAGCCAGCTGTTTACAGGGGGCGAGCAGTACTTC. This gives the protein CASSQLFTGGEQYF. Drawing the rest from reference TRBV14 and TRBJ2-7, the complete variable domain is EAGVTQFPSHSVIEKGQTVTLRCDPISGHDNLYWYRRVMGKEIKFLLHFVKESKQDESGMPNNRFLAERTGGTYSTLKVQPAELEDSGVYFCASSQLFTGGEQYFGPGTRLTVT.